These T cell receptor beta chains were read from a single sample in a study of control samples from healthy donors and cancer patients. Generated by immunoSEQ multiplex PCR, the TCRdb table keeps only in-frame clones and is missing some. The table shows approximately 110,000 clones, with more than 85% occurring only once. Sequenced material: blood. Receptors originate from a young woman in good health. Each CDR3 is given with its conserved first and last residue. Each record gives: clone size, V gene, J gene, D gene, CDR3 protein, CDR3 DNA. A D gene is named only where the DNA matches it firmly. Size values are once, few and many counts, or a class for expanded clones, and some rows have none.

clone_size: once
v_call: TRBV27
j_call: TRBJ2-1
d_call: TRBD1
cdr3_aa: CASSSSGTVVNNEQFF
cdr3_nt: TGTGCCAGCAGTTCGTCCGGGACAGTGGTTAACAATGAGCAGTTCTTC

clone_size: once
v_call: TRBV18
j_call: TRBJ1-1
d_call: -
cdr3_aa: CASSTGLNTEAFF
cdr3_nt: TGTGCCAGCTCGACAGGTTTGAACACTGAAGCTTTCTTT

clone_size: few
v_call: TRBV24-1
j_call: TRBJ2-7
d_call: -
cdr3_aa: CATSDTNSYEQYF
cdr3_nt: TGTGCCACCAGCGATACAAACTCCTACGAGCAGTACTTC

clone_size: -
v_call: TRBV9
j_call: TRBJ2-1
d_call: -
cdr3_aa: CASGMDPDLYNEQFF
cdr3_nt: TGTGCCAGCGGTATGGACCCTGATCTCTACAATGAGCAGTTCTTC

clone_size: -
v_call: TRBV11-2
j_call: TRBJ1-1
d_call: -
cdr3_aa: CASSLEIRPGTGTEAFF
cdr3_nt: TGTGCCAGCAGCTTAGAGATTAGGCCGGGAACAGGCACTGAAGCTTTCTTT

clone_size: -
v_call: TRBV28
j_call: TRBJ1-2
d_call: -
cdr3_aa: CASSVQGRFYGYTF
cdr3_nt: TGTGCCAGCAGCGTGCAGGGGCGGTTTTATGGCTACACCTTC

clone_size: few
v_call: TRBV7-2
j_call: TRBJ2-2
d_call: -
cdr3_aa: CASSQQGRSLIAELFF
cdr3_nt: TGTGCCAGCAGCCAACAGGGGAGGTCTCTAATTGCGGAGCTGTTTTTT

clone_size: -
v_call: TRBV7-9
j_call: TRBJ2-7
d_call: TRBD2
cdr3_aa: CASSVLAGAYEQYF
cdr3_nt: TGTGCCAGCAGCGTCCTGGCGGGAGCCTACGAGCAGTACTTC

clone_size: -
v_call: TRBV7-2
j_call: TRBJ2-2
d_call: TRBD1
cdr3_aa: CASRQSGTGGTGELFF
cdr3_nt: TGTGCCAGCAGACAATCCGGGACAGGGGGGACCGGGGAGCTGTTTTTT

clone_size: -
v_call: TRBV19
j_call: TRBJ1-2
d_call: -
cdr3_aa: CASSRENRDSYGYTF
cdr3_nt: TGTGCCAGTAGCCGTGAGAACAGGGATTCCTATGGCTACACCTTC

clone_size: -
v_call: TRBV4-2
j_call: TRBJ2-7
d_call: TRBD1
cdr3_aa: CASSQAGGKREQYF
cdr3_nt: TGTGCCAGCAGCCAAGCAGGGGGCAAACGCGAGCAGTACTTC

clone_size: once
v_call: TRBV29-1
j_call: TRBJ2-7
d_call: -
cdr3_aa: CSAALQVGGEQYF
cdr3_nt: TGCAGCGCTGCCCTTCAGGTCGGAGGGGAGCAGTACTTC

clone_size: -
v_call: TRBV18
j_call: TRBJ2-3
d_call: -
cdr3_aa: CASSLQGLTQYF
cdr3_nt: TGTGCCAGCTCACTACAAGGGCTCACGCAGTATTTT

clone_size: -
v_call: TRBV18
j_call: TRBJ2-5
d_call: -
cdr3_aa: CASSPRREGPQETQYF
cdr3_nt: TGTGCCAGCTCACCCCGGCGAGAGGGGCCCCAAGAGACCCAGTACTTC

clone_size: -
v_call: TRBV3-1/TRBV3-2
j_call: TRBJ2-1
d_call: TRBD1
cdr3_aa: CASSPTRGQGTSYNEQFF
cdr3_nt: TGTGCCAGCAGCCCTACCCGGGGACAGGGAACTTCCTACAATGAGCAGTTCTTC

clone_size: once
v_call: TRBV10-3
j_call: TRBJ2-5
d_call: TRBD1
cdr3_aa: CAISESPSGTEPQETQYF
cdr3_nt: TGTGCCATCAGTGAGTCGCCATCCGGGACAGAACCCCAAGAGACCCAGTACTTC

clone_size: -
v_call: TRBV5-6
j_call: TRBJ2-7
d_call: -
cdr3_aa: CASSLARLRTYEQYF
cdr3_nt: TGTGCCAGCAGCTTGGCCCGGTTACGTACTTACGAGCAGTACTTC